This T cell receptor beta chain was recovered during a study of human T cells and chemical hapten exposure. Study context: Slight volume differences across pooled libraries mainly accounted for varying per-sample TCR yields.

The CDR3 covers 13 residues. The V gene lost 0 bases and the J gene lost 5 bases, with 8 bases spanning the gap. The V gene's germline CDR1 is GTSNPN and CDR2 SVGIG (reference sequence). A word on this clonotype: The antigen is not known.

From whole blood left unfractionated, total RNA was extracted. As the library was built, unique molecular identifiers were attached to individual cDNA molecules. Per the authors' pipeline: Sample TCR counts, which ranged from 23,224 to 690,600, had a median of 95,638. TCRdb independently ran MiXCR on the 5' RACE reads; one entry per CDR3 protein. TCRdb's processing, not the authors' own work, is the source of the V and J calls. The sample contains under 150,000 distinct CDR3 sequences, 15% to 20% of which appear only once. Notes on the study in general: Once DPC sensitization occurred, TCRs above 1 in 1000 frequency showed no change.

This receptor was obtained from a human donor in good health. V usage is TRBV30 and J usage is TRBJ1-5; D is possibly TRBD1 (5 bases). The CDR3 coding sequence is TGTGCCTGGAGTGTGGGGGACGATCAGCCCCAGCATTTT. Its translation: CAWSVGDDQPQHF.